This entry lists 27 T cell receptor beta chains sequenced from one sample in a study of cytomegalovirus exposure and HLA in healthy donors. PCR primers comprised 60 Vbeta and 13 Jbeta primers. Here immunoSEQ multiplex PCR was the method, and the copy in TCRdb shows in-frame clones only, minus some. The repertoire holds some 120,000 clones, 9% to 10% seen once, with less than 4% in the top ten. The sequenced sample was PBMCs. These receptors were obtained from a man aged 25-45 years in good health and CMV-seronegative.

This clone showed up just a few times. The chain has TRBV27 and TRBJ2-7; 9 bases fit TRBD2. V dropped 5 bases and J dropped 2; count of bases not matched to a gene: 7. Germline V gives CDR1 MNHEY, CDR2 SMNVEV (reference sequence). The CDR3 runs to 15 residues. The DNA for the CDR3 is TGTGCCAGCAGTCCCGGTGTAGCGGGAGCCTACGAGCAGTACTTC. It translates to CASSPGVAGAYEQYF.

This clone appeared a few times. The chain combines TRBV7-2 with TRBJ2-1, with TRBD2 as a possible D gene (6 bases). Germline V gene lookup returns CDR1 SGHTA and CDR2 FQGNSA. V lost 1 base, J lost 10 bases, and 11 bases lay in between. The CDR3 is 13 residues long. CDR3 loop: CASSLVAGSEQFF. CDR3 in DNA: TGTGCCAGCAGCTTAGTTGCGGGGAGCGAGCAGTTCTTC.

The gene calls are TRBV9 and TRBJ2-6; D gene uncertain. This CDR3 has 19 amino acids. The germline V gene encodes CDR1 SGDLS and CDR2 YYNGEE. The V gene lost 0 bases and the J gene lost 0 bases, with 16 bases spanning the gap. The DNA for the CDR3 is TGTGCCAGCAGCGTAGCCCCCGTCCGGGTGAGCTCTGGGGCCAACGTCCTGACTTTC. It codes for CASSVAPVRVSSGANVLTF. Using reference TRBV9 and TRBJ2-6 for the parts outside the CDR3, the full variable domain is DSGVTQTPKHLITATGQRVTLRCSPRSGDLSVYWYQQSLDQGLQFLIQYYNGEERAKGNILERFSAQQFPDLHSELNLSSLELGDSALYFCASSVAPVRVSSGANVLTFGAGSRLTVL.

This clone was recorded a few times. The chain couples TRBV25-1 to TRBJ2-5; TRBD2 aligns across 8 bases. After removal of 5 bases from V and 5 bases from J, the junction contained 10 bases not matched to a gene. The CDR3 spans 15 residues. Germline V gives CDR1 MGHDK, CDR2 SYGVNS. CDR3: CASSRGGSAVETQYF. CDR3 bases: TGTGCCAGCAGTCGGGGGGGGTCTGCTGTCGAGACCCAGTACTTC.

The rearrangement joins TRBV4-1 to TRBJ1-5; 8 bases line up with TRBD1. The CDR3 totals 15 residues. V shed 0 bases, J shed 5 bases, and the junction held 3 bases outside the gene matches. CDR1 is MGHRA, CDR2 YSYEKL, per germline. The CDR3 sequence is CASSQEVTGDQPQHF. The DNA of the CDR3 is TGCGCCAGCAGCCAAGAGGTGACAGGGGATCAGCCCCAGCATTTT.

CDR3 region: CASSPRGGETQYF. The CDR3, as DNA: TGTGCCAGCAGCCCCAGGGGTGGGGAGACCCAGTACTTC. The chain employs TRBV5-4 and TRBJ2-5; D possibly corresponds to TRBD1 (6 bases). Per the germline V gene, CDR1 is SGHNT and CDR2 is YYREEE (reference sequence). V lost 4 bases, J lost 5 bases, and 12 bases lay in between. The CDR3 consists of 13 residues.

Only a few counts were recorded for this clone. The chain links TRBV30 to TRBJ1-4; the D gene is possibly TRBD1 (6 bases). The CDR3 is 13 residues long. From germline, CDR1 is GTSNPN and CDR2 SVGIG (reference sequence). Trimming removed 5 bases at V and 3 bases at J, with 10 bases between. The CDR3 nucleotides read TGTGCCTGGCTGGCAGGGGCTAATGAAAAACTGTTTTTT. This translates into CAWLAGANEKLFF. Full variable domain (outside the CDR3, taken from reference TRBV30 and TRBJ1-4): SQTIHQWPATLVQPVGSPLSLECTVEGTSNPNLYWYRQAAGRGLQLLFYSVGIGQISSEVPQNLSASRPQDRQFILSSKKLLLSDSGFYLCAWLAGANEKLFFGSGTQLSVL.

CDR3: CASSSTRDYTF. The CDR3 DNA reads as TGTGCCAGCAGCTCCACCAGGGACTACACCTTC. The rearrangement links TRBV7-9 to TRBJ1-2; TRBD1 might be the D (5 bases). This CDR3 has 11 amino acids. Germline V gene data show CDR1 as SEHNR and CDR2 as FQNEAQ (reference sequence). V shed 4 bases and J shed 10 bases, with 10 bases lying between them. The full variable domain, completed using reference TRBV7-9 and TRBJ1-2, is DTGVSQNPRHKITKRGQNVTFRCDPISEHNRLYWYRQTLGQGPEFLTYFQNEAQLEKSRLLSDRFSAERPKGSFSTLEIQRTEQGDSAMYLCASSSTRDYTFGSGTRLTVV.

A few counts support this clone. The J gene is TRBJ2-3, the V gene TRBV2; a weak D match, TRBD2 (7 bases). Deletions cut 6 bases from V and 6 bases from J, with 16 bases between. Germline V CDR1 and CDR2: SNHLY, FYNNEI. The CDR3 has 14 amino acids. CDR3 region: CASRRDSGGDTQYF. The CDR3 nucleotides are TGTGCCAGCAGACGGGACTCGGGGGGCGATACGCAGTATTTT.

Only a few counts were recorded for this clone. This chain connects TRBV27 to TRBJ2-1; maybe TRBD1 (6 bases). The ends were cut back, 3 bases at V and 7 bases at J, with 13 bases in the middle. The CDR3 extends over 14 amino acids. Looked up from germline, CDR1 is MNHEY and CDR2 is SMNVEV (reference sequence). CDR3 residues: CASSFRGVGNEQFF. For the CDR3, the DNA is TGTGCCAGCAGTTTCAGGGGAGTGGGAAATGAGCAGTTCTTC.

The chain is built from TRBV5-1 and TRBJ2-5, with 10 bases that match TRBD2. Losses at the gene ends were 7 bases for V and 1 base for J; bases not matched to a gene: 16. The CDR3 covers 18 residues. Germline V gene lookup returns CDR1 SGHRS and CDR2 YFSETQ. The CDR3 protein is CASVRFQGLAGAQETQYF. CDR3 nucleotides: TGCGCCAGCGTAAGATTCCAAGGCCTAGCGGGAGCCCAAGAGACCCAGTACTTC.

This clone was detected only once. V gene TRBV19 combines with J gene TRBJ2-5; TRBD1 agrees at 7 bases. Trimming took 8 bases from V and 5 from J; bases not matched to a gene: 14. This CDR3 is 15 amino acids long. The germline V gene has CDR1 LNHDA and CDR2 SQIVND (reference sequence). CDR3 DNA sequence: TGTGCCAGTGGGGGTCGAGGGGGCTTAGGGGAGACCCAGTACTTC. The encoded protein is CASGGRGGLGETQYF.

The CDR3 reads CASSSPRGVTQYF. CDR3 DNA: TGTGCCAGCAGTTCGCCGCGGGGTGTTACGCAGTATTTT. The chain links TRBV28 to TRBJ2-3, with D possibly matching TRBD2 (6 bases). CDR3 length: 13 amino acids. Germline CDR1 is MDHEN and CDR2 is SYDVKM. The germline V and J ends were trimmed by 4 bases and 8 bases, with 13 bases remaining between them.

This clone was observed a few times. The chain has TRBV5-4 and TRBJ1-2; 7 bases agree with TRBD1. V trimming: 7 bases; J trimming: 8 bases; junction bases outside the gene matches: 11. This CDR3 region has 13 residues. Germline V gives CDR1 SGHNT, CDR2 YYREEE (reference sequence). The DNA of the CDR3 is TGTGCCAGCCGACGGACAGGCGAGCAAGGCTACACCTTC. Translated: CASRRTGEQGYTF.

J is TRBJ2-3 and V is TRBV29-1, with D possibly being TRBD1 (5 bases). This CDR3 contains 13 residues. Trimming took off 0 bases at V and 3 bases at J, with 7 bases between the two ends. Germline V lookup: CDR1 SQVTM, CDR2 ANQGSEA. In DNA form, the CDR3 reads TGCAGCGTTGAAGATCCAGGGACAGATACGCAGTATTTT. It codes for CSVEDPGTDTQYF.

CDR3: CAISGGANTGELFF. The CDR3 DNA reads TGTGCCATTAGCGGGGGAGCGAACACCGGGGAGCTGTTTTTT. V gene TRBV7-9 combines with J gene TRBJ2-2, with TRBD2 matching over 9 bases. Per germline, CDR1 SEHNR and CDR2 FQNEAQ (reference sequence). V lost 10 bases and J lost 0; bases outside the gene matches: 3. This CDR3 contains 14 residues.

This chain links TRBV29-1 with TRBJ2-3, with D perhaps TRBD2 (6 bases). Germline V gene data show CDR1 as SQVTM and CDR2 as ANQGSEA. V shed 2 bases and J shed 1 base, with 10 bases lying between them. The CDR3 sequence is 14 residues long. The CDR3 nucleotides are TGCAGCGTTGAAACACGGAGGGGCACAGATACGCAGTATTTT. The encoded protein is CSVETRRGTDTQYF.

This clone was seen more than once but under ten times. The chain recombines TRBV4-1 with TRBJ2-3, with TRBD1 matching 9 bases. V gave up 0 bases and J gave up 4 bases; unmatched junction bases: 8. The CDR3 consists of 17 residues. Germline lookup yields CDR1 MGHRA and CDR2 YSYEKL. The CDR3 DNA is TGCGCCAGCAGCCAAGAAGGTTTGGGACAGGGTTCAGATACGCAGTATTTT. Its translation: CASSQEGLGQGSDTQYF.

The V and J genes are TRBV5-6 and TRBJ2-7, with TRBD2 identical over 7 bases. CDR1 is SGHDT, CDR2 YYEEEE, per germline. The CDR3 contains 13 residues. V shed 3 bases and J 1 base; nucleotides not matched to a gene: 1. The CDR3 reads CASSWGGSYEQYF. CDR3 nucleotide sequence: TGTGCCAGCAGCTGGGGGGGATCCTACGAGCAGTACTTC.

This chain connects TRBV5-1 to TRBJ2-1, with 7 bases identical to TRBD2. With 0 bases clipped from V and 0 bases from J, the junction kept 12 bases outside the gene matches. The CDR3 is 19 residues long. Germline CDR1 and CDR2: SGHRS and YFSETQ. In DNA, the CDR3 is TGCGCCAGCAGCTTGGCCAAGATCTCCGGGACTAACTCCTACAATGAGCAGTTCTTC. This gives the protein CASSLAKISGTNSYNEQFF.

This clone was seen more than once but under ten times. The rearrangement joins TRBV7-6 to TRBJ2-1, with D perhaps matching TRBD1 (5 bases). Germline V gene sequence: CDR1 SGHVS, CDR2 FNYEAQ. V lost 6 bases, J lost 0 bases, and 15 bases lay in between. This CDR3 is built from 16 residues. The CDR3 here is CASRKEGADSYNEQFF. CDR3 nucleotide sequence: TGTGCCAGCAGGAAAGAAGGGGCGGACTCCTACAATGAGCAGTTCTTC.

CDR3 residues: CASSAMGGEHEKLFF. CDR3 coding DNA: TGCGCCAGCAGCGCAATGGGGGGGGAGCATGAAAAACTGTTTTTT. The rearrangement joins TRBV5-1 to TRBJ1-4, with D possibly matching TRBD1 (5 bases). The CDR3 covers 15 residues. Trimming pared 4 bases from V and 6 bases from J, leaving 16 bases between. Germline V lookup: CDR1 SGHRS, CDR2 YFSETQ.

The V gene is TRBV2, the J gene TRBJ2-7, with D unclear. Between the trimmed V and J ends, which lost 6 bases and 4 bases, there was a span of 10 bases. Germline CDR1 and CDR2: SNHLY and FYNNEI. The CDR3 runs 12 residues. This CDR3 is CASRSEHYEQYF. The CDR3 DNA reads TGTGCCAGCAGATCGGAGCATTACGAGCAGTACTTC.

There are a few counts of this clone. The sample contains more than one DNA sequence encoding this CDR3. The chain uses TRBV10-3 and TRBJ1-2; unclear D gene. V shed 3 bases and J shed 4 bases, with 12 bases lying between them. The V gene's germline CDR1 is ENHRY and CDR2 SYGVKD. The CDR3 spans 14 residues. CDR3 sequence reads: CAISEIGRSYGYTF. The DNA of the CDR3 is TGTGCCATCAGTGAAATAGGGAGAAGCTATGGCTACACCTTC.

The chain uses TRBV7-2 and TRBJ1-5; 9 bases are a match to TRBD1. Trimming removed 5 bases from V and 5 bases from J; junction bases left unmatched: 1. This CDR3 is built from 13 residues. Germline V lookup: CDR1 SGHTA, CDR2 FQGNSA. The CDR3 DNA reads TGTGCCAGCAGCAGACAGGGGGATCAGCCCCAGCATTTT. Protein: CASSRQGDQPQHF.

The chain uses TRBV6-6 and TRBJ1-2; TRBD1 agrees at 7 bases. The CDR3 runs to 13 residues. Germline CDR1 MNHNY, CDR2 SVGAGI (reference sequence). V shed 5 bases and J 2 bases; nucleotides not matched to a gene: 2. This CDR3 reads CASSQTGNYGYTF. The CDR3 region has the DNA TGTGCCAGCAGTCAGACAGGGAACTATGGCTACACCTTC.

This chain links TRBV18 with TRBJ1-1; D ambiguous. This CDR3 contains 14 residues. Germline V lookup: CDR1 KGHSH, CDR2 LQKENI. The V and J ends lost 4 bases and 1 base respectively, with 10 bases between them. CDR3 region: CASSQHPRNTEAFF. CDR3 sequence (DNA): TGTGCCAGCTCACAACATCCCAGGAACACTGAAGCTTTCTTT.